This TCR beta chain was recorded in a study of T cell responses to AZD1222 COVID-19 vaccine. Across the study: Pooled together were second doses at about 4 or about 12 weeks.

The length of the CDR3 is 14 residues. The germline gives CDR1 SGHVS, CDR2 FNYEAQ. Clones were sequenced by immunoSEQ multiplex PCR, and TCRdb holds only the in-frame ones, with some missing. Of about 110,000 clones detected, more than 75% appear once; the ten largest clones hold roughly a tenth. A note on this clone: Its antigen is still unknown. An end of the junction differs from the germline gene, which may be a read error.

Study findings and constraints: Clonal diversity was possibly underestimated; the donors were predominantly white British and more often female.

Sequencing was performed on peripheral blood, taken on day 0 of AZD1222 vaccination. The chain is built from TRBV7-6 and TRBJ2-7; the match to TRBD2 covers 10 bases. This TCR came from an adult in good health. The chain's CDR3 is CASSLAGEVGEQYF. The CDR3 region has the DNA TGTGCCAGCAGCCTAGCGGGAGAAGTAGGCGAGCAGTACTTC.